This passage covers 23 T cell receptor beta chains from one sample sequenced in a study of blood T cell repertoires in COVID-19 (dated by TCRdb to between 2020 and 2021). Library preparation used the immunoSEQ multiplex PCR assay. In its TCRdb copy, this immuneACCESS table keeps in-frame sequences only and misses some clones. Where compared with another copy, unresolved V genes explain less than half of these, and the others have no known cause. This sample holds about 260,000 clones; 88% were observed only once. Together, the top ten hold roughly 10% of the sample. The specimen was peripheral blood. The receptor set was obtained from a woman between 70 and 85 years old with COVID-19, enrolled during active disease.

The chain links TRBV20-1 to TRBJ2-7, with D tentatively TRBD2 (6 bases). The CDR3 totals 13 residues. Trimming removed 3 bases at V and 1 base at J, with 10 bases between. Germline V gives CDR1 DFQATT, CDR2 SNEGSKA (reference sequence). In DNA, the CDR3 is TGCAGTGCTAGTCTAGCGCATTCCTACGAGCAGTACTTC. It codes for CSASLAHSYEQYF.

The V and J genes are TRBV3-1 (or the pseudogene TRBV3-2) and TRBJ2-7; maybe TRBD1 (5 bases). V was trimmed by 4 bases and J by 2 bases, leaving 12 bases between them. Germline V lookup: CDR1 LGHDT, CDR2 YNNKEL (reference sequence). CDR3 size: 14 residues. CDR3 in DNA: TGTGCCAGCAGCCTCGGACACAACGCCTACGAGCAGTACTTC. It translates to CASSLGHNAYEQYF.

This chain connects TRBV2 to TRBJ1-3, with 8 nucleotides matching TRBD1. The CDR3 sequence is 14 residues long. Losses at the gene ends were 4 bases for V and 6 bases for J; bases not matched to a gene: 5. Germline values: CDR1 SNHLY, CDR2 FYNNEI. The CDR3 bases are TGTGCCAGCAGTGGACAGGGGCAATTAAACACCATATATTTT. Protein: CASSGQGQLNTIYF.

The CDR3 DNA sequence: TGTGCCAGCAGCGTAGTTCCCCGGGCCGGGGAGCTGTTTTTT. It encodes CASSVVPRAGELFF. The chain uses TRBV9 and TRBJ2-2; no firm D call. This CDR3 is 14 amino acids long. V lost 0 bases, J lost 6 bases, and 9 bases lay in between. Germline CDR1 is SGDLS and CDR2 is YYNGEE.

The rearrangement links TRBV30 to TRBJ1-1, with D tentatively TRBD1 (5 bases). Trimming removed 5 bases from V and 9 bases from J, with 13 bases in between. There are 11 residues in the CDR3. The V gene's germline CDR1 is GTSNPN and CDR2 SVGIG (reference sequence). CDR3 sequence: CAWRRQRKAFF. For the CDR3, the DNA is TGTGCCTGGCGTCGACAGCGAAAAGCTTTCTTT.

The rearrangement joins TRBV11-3 to TRBJ1-1; 7 bases align to TRBD1. The CDR3 spans 15 residues. Trimming took 5 bases from V and 1 from J; bases not matched to a gene: 7. CDR1 is SGHNT, CDR2 YENEEA, per germline. In DNA, the CDR3 is TGTGCCAGCAGCCCCAGGGGGGCCCGGAACACTGAAGCTTTCTTT. Translating gives CASSPRGARNTEAFF. Variable domain in full (rest from reference TRBV11-3 and TRBJ1-1): EAGVVQSPRYKIIEKKQPVAFWCNPISGHNTLYWYLQNLGQGPELLIRYENEEAVDDSQLPKDRFSAERLKGVDSTLKIQPAELGDSAVYLCASSPRGARNTEAFFGQGTRLTVV.

The sample holds one count of this clone. The genes are TRBV5-4 and TRBJ1-2, with unresolved D. The CDR3 has 13 residues. The germline V gene encodes CDR1 SGHNT and CDR2 YYREEE (reference sequence). Trimming removed 7 bases from V and 8 bases from J, with 18 bases in between. The CDR3 spells CASSVSGSTGYTF. DNA for the CDR3: TGTGCCAGCTCCGTTTCTGGGAGCACGGGCTACACCTTC.

This clone came up a few times. The DNA for the CDR3 is TGTGCCAGCAGCCTGGGGACAGCGTTCAATCAGCCCCAGCATTTT. As protein: CASSLGTAFNQPQHF. This chain uses TRBV7-8 with TRBJ1-5; 7 bases fit TRBD1. The CDR3 totals 15 residues. V was pared by 5 bases and J by 3 bases, with 7 bases of the junction left unmatched. The germline CDR1 and CDR2 sequences are SGHVS and FQNEAQ.

The V call is TRBV7-9, the J call TRBJ2-1, with 8 bases that match TRBD2. V shed 5 bases, J shed 5 bases, and the junction held 8 bases outside the gene matches. Germline CDR1 reads SEHNR; CDR2 reads FQNEAQ (reference sequence). The CDR3 sequence is 15 residues long. The CDR3: CASSPGLVTDNEQFF. CDR3 nucleotides: TGTGCCAGCAGCCCGGGACTAGTCACCGACAATGAGCAGTTCTTC. Full variable domain (outside the CDR3, taken from reference TRBV7-9 and TRBJ2-1): DTGVSQNPRHKITKRGQNVTFRCDPISEHNRLYWYRQTLGQGPEFLTYFQNEAQLEKSRLLSDRFSAERPKGSFSTLEIQRTEQGDSAMYLCASSPGLVTDNEQFFGPGTRLTVL.

V usage is TRBV29-1 and J usage is TRBJ1-5; D gene uncertain. This CDR3 has 13 residues. Germline CDR1 reads SQVTM; CDR2 reads ANQGSEA. V was pared by 5 bases and J by 7 bases, with 15 bases between. CDR3: CSVTYGGGQPQHF. CDR3 nucleotide sequence: TGCAGCGTTACCTACGGCGGAGGCCAGCCCCAGCATTTT.

The chain couples TRBV5-8 to TRBJ2-4, with 11 bases that match TRBD2. The CDR3 spans 19 residues. The germline V gene has CDR1 SGHTS and CDR2 YDEGEE. After removal of 5 bases from V and 0 bases from J, the junction contained 13 bases not matched to a gene. In nucleotides, the CDR3 is TGTGCCAGCAGTCCCCCTGGACTAGCGGGCCTCCTAGCCAAAAACATTCAGTACTTC. Translated: CASSPPGLAGLLAKNIQYF.

This clone was counted a single time. The chain recombines TRBV1 with TRBJ1-6. TRBV1 is assigned pseudogene status. This CDR3 has 17 residues. The CDR3 bases are TGCACCAGCAGCCAAGATAGGAGACACGCCGGAGGGTCACCCCTCCACTTT. Amino acids: CTSSQDRRHAGGSPLHF.

The chain combines TRBV3-1 (or the pseudogene TRBV3-2) with TRBJ1-2; unclear D gene. Trimming stripped 4 bases from V and 8 bases from J, with 20 bases between. This CDR3 comprises 15 residues. In germline, CDR1 is LGHDT, CDR2 YNNKEL (reference sequence). CDR3 residues: CASSPPGAGAEGYTF. DNA of the CDR3: TGTGCCAGCAGCCCTCCCGGCGCGGGCGCGGAGGGCTACACCTTC.

The chain couples TRBV5-4 to TRBJ2-5; D might be TRBD1 (6 bases). Germline loops: CDR1 SGHNT, CDR2 YYREEE (reference sequence). The V end was cut by 4 bases, the J end by 4 bases, with 14 bases between. The CDR3 sequence is 14 residues long. Here the CDR3 reads CASSPDRVIETQYF. The CDR3 region has the DNA TGTGCCAGCAGCCCGGACAGAGTGATAGAGACCCAGTACTTC. The whole variable domain, remainder taken from reference TRBV5-4 and TRBJ2-5, is ETGVTQSPTHLIKTRGQQVTLRCSSQSGHNTVSWYQQALGQGPQFIFQYYREEENGRGNFPPRFSGLQFPNYSSELNVNALELDDSALYLCASSPDRVIETQYFGPGTRLLVL.

The table lists this clone with a count of one. The rearrangement joins TRBV30 to TRBJ2-7; a weak D match, TRBD2 (5 bases). The V end was cut by 3 bases, the J end by 2 bases, with 17 bases between. From germline, CDR1 is GTSNPN and CDR2 SVGIG (reference sequence). The CDR3 consists of 15 residues. The CDR3 sequence is CAWSEPSGIPYEQYF. CDR3 nucleotide sequence: TGTGCCTGGAGCGAACCCTCGGGGATCCCCTACGAGCAGTACTTC. Full variable domain (remainder filled in from reference TRBV30 and TRBJ2-7): SQTIHQWPATLVQPVGSPLSLECTVEGTSNPNLYWYRQAAGRGLQLLFYSVGIGQISSEVPQNLSASRPQDRQFILSSKKLLLSDSGFYLCAWSEPSGIPYEQYFGPGTRLTVT.

The chain employs TRBV19 and TRBJ1-5; tentative D call: TRBD1 (6 bases). The CDR3 extends over 16 amino acids. V lost 2 bases to trimming and J lost 2 bases, with 13 bases between them. Germline V gives CDR1 LNHDA, CDR2 SQIVND (reference sequence). The CDR3 DNA is TGTGCCAGTAGTATATTAGGGGGTGACGGCAATCAGCCCCAGCATTTT. Protein sequence: CASSILGGDGNQPQHF.

The rearrangement links TRBV4-1 to TRBJ2-5; 8 bases fit TRBD2. Trimming cost V 3 bases and J 5 bases; bases outside gene matches: 11. The CDR3 contains 16 residues. CDR1 is MGHRA, CDR2 YSYEKL, per germline. DNA of the CDR3: TGCGCCAGCAGCCACCCCTCGGGGGGGGAAGGGGAGACCCAGTACTTC. Residues: CASSHPSGGEGETQYF.

Remarks on this clone: The same CDR3 arises from other DNA sequences in this sample as well. This chain links TRBV18 with TRBJ1-6, with 8 bases lining up with TRBD1. The V and J ends lost 3 bases and 5 bases, in that order; junction bases with no gene match: 0. The germline CDR1 and CDR2 sequences are KGHSH and LQKENI. The CDR3 is 14 residues long. CDR3 sequence: CASSPGQDNSPLHF. As DNA, the CDR3 is TGTGCCAGCTCACCGGGACAGGATAATTCACCCCTCCACTTT. The full variable domain, completed using reference TRBV18 and TRBJ1-6, is NAGVMQNPRHLVRRRGQEARLRCSPMKGHSHVYWYRQLPEEGLKFMVYLQKENIIDESGMPKERFSAEFPKEGPSILRIQQVVRGDSAAYFCASSPGQDNSPLHFGNGTRLTVT.

The chain couples TRBV11-2 to TRBJ2-7; D remains unclear. The CDR3 totals 16 residues. The germline CDR1 and CDR2 sequences are SGHAT and FQNNGV. Trimming took 1 base from V and 0 from J, leaving 13 bases between them. DNA for the CDR3: TGTGCCAGCAGCTTAGTGGCATTGCGGCGCTCCTACGAGCAGTACTTC. Its protein is CASSLVALRRSYEQYF. The variable domain in full, with the rest retrieved from reference TRBV11-2 and TRBJ2-7, is EAGVAQSPRYKIIEKRQSVAFWCNPISGHATLYWYQQILGQGPKLLIQFQNNGVVDDSQLPKDRFSAERLKGVDSTLKIQPAKLEDSAVYLCASSLVALRRSYEQYFGPGTRLTVT.

This chain links TRBV5-1 with TRBJ2-7; TRBD2 aligns across 7 bases. The DNA end lines up better with TRBJ2-5; the J call may be wrong. The CDR3 totals 14 residues. Germline lookup yields CDR1 SGHRS and CDR2 YFSETQ. This chain's CDR3 is CASSLGLVQETQYF. For the CDR3, the DNA is TGCGCCAGCAGCCTAGGACTAGTTCAAGAGACCCAGTACTTC.

This chain uses TRBV7-3 with TRBJ2-2; D is possibly TRBD1 (5 bases). This CDR3 contains 16 residues. Trimming left V 2 bases short and J 5 bases short, with 15 bases between. Germline V gene data show CDR1 as SGHTA and CDR2 as FQGTGA. The CDR3 is CASSLFLGRDTGELFF. CDR3 bases: TGTGCCAGCAGCTTATTCCTTGGCAGGGATACCGGGGAGCTGTTTTTT.

The V call is TRBV11-2, the J call TRBJ1-5, with 7 positions matching TRBD1. There are 15 residues in the CDR3. J was trimmed by 2 bases and V by 5 bases; bases with no gene match: 6. Germline V gives CDR1 SGHAT, CDR2 FQNNGV. The CDR3 is CASSRDRAGNQPQHF. The DNA of the CDR3 is TGTGCCAGCAGCCGAGACAGGGCGGGCAATCAGCCCCAGCATTTT.

The rearrangement joins TRBV18 to TRBJ2-7, with D possibly being TRBD2 (6 bases). This CDR3 is built from 11 residues. V was clipped by 3 bases and J by 6 bases, with 6 bases between them. Germline V lookup: CDR1 KGHSH, CDR2 LQKENI. CDR3 region: CASSPGGEQYF. The CDR3 coding sequence is TGTGCCAGCTCACCGGGGGGCGAGCAGTACTTC.